This T cell receptor beta chain was sequenced during a study of regulatory T cells in long-lasting Graves disease. Study observations and caveats: TCR diversity was lower in persistent Graves' patients (versus newly diagnosed ones).

To note about this clonotype: Its antigen remains unknown.

Construction of TCR beta libraries relied on iRepertoire HTBI primers and on Arm-PCR targeting CDR3 regions. TCRdb fed the multiplex PCR reads into MiXCR, producing one record per CDR3 protein. The top ten clones hold around 10% of a sample with over 450,000 distinct CDR3 sequences, approximately 12% of them seen once. Regarding time point: newly diagnosed GD, antithyroid drugs for less than 3 months. With RNA extracted from PBMCs as input, the TCR library was made. These records were also assigned to another study, of T cells in Graves' hyperthyroidism and ophthalmopathy.

This TCR derives from a woman younger than 45 with Graves disease. Sequenced here: peripheral blood mononuclear cells (PBMCs), sampled at new diagnosis, from a patient treated with antithyroid drugs.

In DNA form, the CDR3 reads TGTGCCAGTAGACTCGACAGGGGCCCGAATAATTCACCCCTCCACTTT. The encoded protein is CASRLDRGPNNSPLHF. The chain recombines TRBV19 with TRBJ1-6; TRBD1 matches 8 bases. CDR1 LNHDA and CDR2 SQIVND come from the germline V gene (reference sequence). V shed 6 bases, J shed 5 bases, and the junction held 9 bases outside the gene matches. The length of the CDR3 is 16 residues. The variable domain in full, with the rest retrieved from reference TRBV19 and TRBJ1-6, is DGGITQSPKYLFRKEGQNVTLSCEQNLNHDAMYWYRQDPGQGLRLIYYSQIVNDFQKGDIAEGYSVSREKKESFPLTVTSAQKNPTAFYLCASRLDRGPNNSPLHFGNGTRLTVT.